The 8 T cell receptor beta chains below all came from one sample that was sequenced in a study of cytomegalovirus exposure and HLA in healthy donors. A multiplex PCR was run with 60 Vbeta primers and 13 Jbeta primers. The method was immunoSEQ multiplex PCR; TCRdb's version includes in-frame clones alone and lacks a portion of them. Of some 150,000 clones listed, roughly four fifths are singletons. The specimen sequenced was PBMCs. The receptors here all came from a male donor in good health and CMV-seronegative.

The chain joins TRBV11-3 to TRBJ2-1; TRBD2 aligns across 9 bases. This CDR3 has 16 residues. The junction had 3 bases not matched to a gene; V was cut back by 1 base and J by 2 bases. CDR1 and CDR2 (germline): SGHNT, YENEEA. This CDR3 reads CASSLGAGGTYNEQFF. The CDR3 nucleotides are TGTGCCAGCAGCTTAGGGGCGGGGGGGACCTACAATGAGCAGTTCTTC.

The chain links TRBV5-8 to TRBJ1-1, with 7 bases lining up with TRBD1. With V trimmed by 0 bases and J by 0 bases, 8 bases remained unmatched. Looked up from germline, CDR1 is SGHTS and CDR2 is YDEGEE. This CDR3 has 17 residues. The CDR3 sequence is CASSLGGRGRMNTEAFF. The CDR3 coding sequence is TGTGCCAGCAGCTTGGGGGGTAGGGGGCGAATGAACACTGAAGCTTTCTTT.

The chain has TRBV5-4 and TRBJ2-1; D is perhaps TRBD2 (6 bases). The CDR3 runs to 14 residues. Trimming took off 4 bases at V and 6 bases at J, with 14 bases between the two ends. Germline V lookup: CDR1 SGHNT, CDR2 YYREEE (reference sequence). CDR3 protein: CASSPGLPPNEQFF. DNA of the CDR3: TGTGCCAGCAGCCCGGGACTGCCCCCCAATGAGCAGTTCTTC. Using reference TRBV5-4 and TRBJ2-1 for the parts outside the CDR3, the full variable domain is ETGVTQSPTHLIKTRGQQVTLRCSSQSGHNTVSWYQQALGQGPQFIFQYYREEENGRGNFPPRFSGLQFPNYSSELNVNALELDDSALYLCASSPGLPPNEQFFGPGTRLTVL.

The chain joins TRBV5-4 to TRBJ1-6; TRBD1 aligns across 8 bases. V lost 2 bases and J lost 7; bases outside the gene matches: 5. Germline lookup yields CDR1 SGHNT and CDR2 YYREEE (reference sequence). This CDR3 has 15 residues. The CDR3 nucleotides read TGTGCCAGCAGCTTTGGACAGGGCGGAAATTCACCCCTCCACTTT. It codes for CASSFGQGGNSPLHF.

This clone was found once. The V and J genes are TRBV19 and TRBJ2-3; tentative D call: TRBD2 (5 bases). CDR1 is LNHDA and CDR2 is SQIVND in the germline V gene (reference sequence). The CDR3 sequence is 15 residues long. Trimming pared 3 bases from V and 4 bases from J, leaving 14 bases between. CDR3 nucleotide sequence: TGTGCCAGTAGTATTTCACTAGTTAGCGCAGATACGCAGTATTTT. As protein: CASSISLVSADTQYF.

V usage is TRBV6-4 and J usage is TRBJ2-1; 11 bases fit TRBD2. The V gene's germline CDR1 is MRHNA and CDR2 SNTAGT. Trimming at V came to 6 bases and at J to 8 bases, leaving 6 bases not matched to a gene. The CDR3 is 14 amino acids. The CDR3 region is CASSATSGIDEQFF. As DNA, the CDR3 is TGTGCCAGCAGCGCGACTAGCGGGATTGATGAGCAGTTCTTC.

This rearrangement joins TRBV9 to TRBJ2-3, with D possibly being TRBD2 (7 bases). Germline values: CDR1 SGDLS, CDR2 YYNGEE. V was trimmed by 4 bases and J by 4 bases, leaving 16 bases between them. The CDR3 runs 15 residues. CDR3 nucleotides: TGTGCCAGCAGCAAGGGGGGGTCAGGGGCAGATACGCAGTATTTT. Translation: CASSKGGSGADTQYF.

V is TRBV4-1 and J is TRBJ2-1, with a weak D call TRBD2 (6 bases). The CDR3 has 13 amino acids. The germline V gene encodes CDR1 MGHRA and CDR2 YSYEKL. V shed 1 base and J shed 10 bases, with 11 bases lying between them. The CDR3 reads CASSQGGAGEQFF. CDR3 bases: TGCGCCAGCAGCCAAGGAGGAGCGGGCGAGCAGTTCTTC.